This record concerns one TCR beta chain sequence. Its antigen is unidentified. TCRdb ran MiXCR on the reads and lists one entry per CDR3 protein. Of about 440,000 distinct CDR3 sequences listed, about 33% are singletons. This entry comes from a study of T cell repertoires in cytomegalovirus infection. Study-level information: Indications came from public TCR beta signatures; they pointed to CMV infection and to a matching HLA type.

Notes on the study in general: Identification of carriers of CMV plus the relevant HLA was performed using cumulative public TCR beta family frequency.

The source of this sequence is a human donor in good health (CMV status not recorded). Some clones in this sample may be carry-over from other donors' samples. The sample comprised PBMCs.

CDR3 nucleotide sequence: TGTGCCACCGACAGGGGTTGGACAGATACGCAGTATTTT. It translates to CATDRGWTDTQYF. The chain couples TRBV28 to TRBJ2-3; 8 bases line up with TRBD1. The CDR3 loop spans 13 amino acids. Germline values: CDR1 MDHEN, CDR2 SYDVKM. V dropped 10 bases and J dropped 3; count of bases not matched to a gene: 6.